These T cell receptor beta chains were read from a single sample in a study of T cell changes during pregnancy in multiple sclerosis. Assay used: immunoSEQ multiplex PCR; TCRdb lists only in-frame clones, some missing. The data show tens of thousands of clones, with around 90% seen just once and over 0.45% held by the top ten. Sequencing was performed on CD4+ T cells from peripheral blood mononuclear cells, taken in the first trimester of pregnancy. These receptors were obtained from a female donor with multiple sclerosis, enrolled in a pregnancy study. Each CDR3 is given with its conserved first and last residue. Fields, in order: J gene, D gene, clone size, V gene, CDR3 protein, CDR3 DNA. A D gene is named only where the DNA matches it firmly. Some rows have no size entry. The others give once, few or many, or a class for an expanded clone.

J: TRBJ1-2
D: NA
size: NA
V: TRBV30
CDR3: CAWSVVPLALYGYTF
DNA: TGTGCCTGGAGTGTAGTCCCCCTAGCCCTCTATGGCTACACCTTC

J: TRBJ1-1
D: TRBD1
size: once
V: TRBV6-1
CDR3: CASSVRDRGPGEAFF
DNA: TGTGCCAGCAGTGTCCGGGACAGGGGTCCTGGTGAAGCTTTCTTT

J: TRBJ1-2
D: NA
size: NA
V: TRBV19
CDR3: CASSIVTGNYGYTF
DNA: TGTGCCAGTAGTATCGTCACAGGCAACTATGGCTACACCTTC

J: TRBJ1-5
D: TRBD1
size: NA
V: TRBV11-2
CDR3: CASSSRDREGRNQPQHF
DNA: TGTGCCAGCAGTAGCCGGGACAGGGAGGGCCGTAATCAGCCCCAGCATTTT

J: TRBJ2-5
D: NA
size: NA
V: TRBV5-5
CDR3: CASSYNQGSQKETQYF
DNA: TGTGCCAGCAGCTATAATCAGGGGTCCCAAAAAGAGACCCAGTACTTC

J: TRBJ2-7
D: NA
size: NA
V: TRBV12-1
CDR3: CASSFAREVGWYEQYF
DNA: TGTGCCAGCAGCTTTGCGAGGGAGGTGGGCTGGTACGAGCAGTACTTC

J: TRBJ2-5
D: TRBD2
size: NA
V: TRBV5-1
CDR3: CASSRANGAGGPVQYF
DNA: TGCGCCAGCAGTAGAGCCAACGGAGCGGGGGGGCCCGTGCAGTACTTC

J: TRBJ1-1
D: TRBD1
size: NA
V: TRBV18
CDR3: CASSQSNRGVEAFF
DNA: TGTGCCAGCTCACAGAGCAACAGGGGTGTTGAAGCTTTCTTT

J: TRBJ1-5
D: NA
size: NA
V: TRBV28
CDR3: CASSFSAGLGNLDQPQHF
DNA: TGTGCCAGCAGTTTCTCGGCAGGGCTTGGGAACTTAGATCAGCCCCAGCATTTT

J: TRBJ1-5
D: TRBD1
size: few
V: TRBV5-5
CDR3: CASSPRQGNQPQHF
DNA: TGTGCCAGCAGCCCTCGACAGGGGAATCAGCCCCAGCATTTT

J: TRBJ2-2
D: TRBD1
size: NA
V: TRBV19
CDR3: CASSKPDPGQLNTGELFF
DNA: TGTGCCAGTAGTAAACCAGACCCGGGACAGCTCAACACCGGGGAGCTGTTTTTT

J: TRBJ2-5
D: TRBD1
size: once
V: TRBV19
CDR3: CASSIVSGGEETQYF
DNA: TGTGCCAGTAGTATAGTCTCAGGGGGCGAAGAGACCCAGTACTTC

J: TRBJ1-5
D: NA
size: NA
V: TRBV27
CDR3: CASATWRSNQPQHF
DNA: TGTGCCAGCGCCACATGGAGAAGCAATCAGCCCCAGCATTTT

J: TRBJ1-3
D: TRBD1
size: NA
V: TRBV30
CDR3: CACRQGVHDQWGAIPGNTIYF
DNA: TGTGCCTGTAGACAGGGGGTACACGATCAGTGGGGGGCGATCCCAGGAAACACCATATATTTT

J: TRBJ1-2
D: NA
size: NA
V: TRBV11-2
CDR3: CASSLDFSPSYGYTF
DNA: TGTGCCAGCAGCTTAGACTTTAGCCCGAGCTATGGCTACACCTTC

J: TRBJ2-1
D: TRBD2
size: NA
V: TRBV9
CDR3: CASSQDPGLASAEQFF
DNA: TGTGCCAGCAGCCAGGATCCTGGACTAGCGTCTGCTGAGCAGTTCTTC

J: TRBJ1-1
D: NA
size: few
V: TRBV29-1
CDR3: CSVDQGQMNTEAFF
DNA: TGCAGCGTTGACCAGGGACAAATGAACACTGAAGCTTTCTTT

J: TRBJ2-2
D: NA
size: NA
V: TRBV5-1
CDR3: CASSLPSPNTGELFF
DNA: TGCGCCAGCAGCCTCCCTAGTCCGAACACCGGGGAGCTGTTTTTT

J: TRBJ2-7
D: NA
size: NA
V: TRBV28
CDR3: CASSPGSQGLGEQYF
DNA: TGTGCCAGCAGCCCCGGGAGTCAAGGCCTGGGGGAGCAGTACTTC

J: TRBJ1-3
D: NA
size: NA
V: TRBV6-5
CDR3: CASSSRTLSGNTIYF
DNA: TGTGCCAGCAGTAGCAGGACTCTCTCTGGAAACACCATATATTTT

J: TRBJ2-1
D: TRBD1
size: NA
V: TRBV5-4
CDR3: CASSPQGSYNEQFF
DNA: TGTGCCAGCAGCCCACAGGGGTCCTACAATGAGCAGTTCTTC